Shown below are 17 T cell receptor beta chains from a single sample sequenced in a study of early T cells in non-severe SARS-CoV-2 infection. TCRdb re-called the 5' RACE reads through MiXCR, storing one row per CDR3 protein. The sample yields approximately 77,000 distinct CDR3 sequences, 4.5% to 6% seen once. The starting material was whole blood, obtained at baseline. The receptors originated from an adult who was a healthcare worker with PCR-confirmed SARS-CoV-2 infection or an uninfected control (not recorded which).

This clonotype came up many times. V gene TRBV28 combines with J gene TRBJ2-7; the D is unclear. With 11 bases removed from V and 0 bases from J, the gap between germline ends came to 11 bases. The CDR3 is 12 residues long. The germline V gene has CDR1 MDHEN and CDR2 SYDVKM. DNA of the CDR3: TGTGCCGTAGCCCTCACCTCCTACGAGCAGTACTTC. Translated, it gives CAVALTSYEQYF.

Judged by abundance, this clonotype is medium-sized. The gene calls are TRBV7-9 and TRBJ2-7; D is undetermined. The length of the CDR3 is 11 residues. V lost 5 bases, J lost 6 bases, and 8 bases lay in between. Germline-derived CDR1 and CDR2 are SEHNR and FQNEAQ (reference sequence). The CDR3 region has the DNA TGTGCCAGCAGCCCGAGTTTCGAGCAGTACTTC. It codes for CASSPSFEQYF.

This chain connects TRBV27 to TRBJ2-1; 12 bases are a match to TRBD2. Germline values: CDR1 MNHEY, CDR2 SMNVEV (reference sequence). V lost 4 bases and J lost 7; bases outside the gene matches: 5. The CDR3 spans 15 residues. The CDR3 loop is CASSSLAGGRNEQFF. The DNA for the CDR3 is TGTGCCAGCAGTTCACTAGCGGGAGGTCGAAATGAGCAGTTCTTC.

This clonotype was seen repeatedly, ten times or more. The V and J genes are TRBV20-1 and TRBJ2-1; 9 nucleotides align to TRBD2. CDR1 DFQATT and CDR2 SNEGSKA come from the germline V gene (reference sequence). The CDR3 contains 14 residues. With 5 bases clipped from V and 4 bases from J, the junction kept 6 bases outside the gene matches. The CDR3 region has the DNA TGCAGTGCTTCGACTAGCGGACCTTACAATGAGCAGTTCTTC. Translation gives CSASTSGPYNEQFF.

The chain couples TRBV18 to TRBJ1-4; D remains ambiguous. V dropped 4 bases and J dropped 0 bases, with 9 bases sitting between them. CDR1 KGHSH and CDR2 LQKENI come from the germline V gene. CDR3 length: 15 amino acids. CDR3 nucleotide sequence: TGTGCCAGCTCACAAACAGCTGCAACTAATGAAAAACTGTTTTTT. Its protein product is CASSQTAATNEKLFF. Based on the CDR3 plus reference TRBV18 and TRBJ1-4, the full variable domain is NAGVMQNPRHLVRRRGQEARLRCSPMKGHSHVYWYRQLPEEGLKFMVYLQKENIIDESGMPKERFSAEFPKEGPSILRIQQVVRGDSAAYFCASSQTAATNEKLFFGSGTQLSVL.

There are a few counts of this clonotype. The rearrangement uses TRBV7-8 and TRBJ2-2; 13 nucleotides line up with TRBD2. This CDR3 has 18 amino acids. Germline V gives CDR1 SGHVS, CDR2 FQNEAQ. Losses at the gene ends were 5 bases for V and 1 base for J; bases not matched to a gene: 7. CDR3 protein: CASSHRLAGGQNTGELFF. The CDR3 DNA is TGTGCCAGCAGCCATAGACTAGCGGGAGGACAGAACACCGGGGAGCTGTTTTTT.

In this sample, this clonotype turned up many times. CDR3: CASSFAAKNTEAFF. For the CDR3, the DNA is TGTGCCAGCAGTTTCGCGGCGAAGAACACTGAAGCTTTCTTT. This rearrangement joins TRBV27 to TRBJ1-1; D remains unclear. The CDR3 length is 14 residues. CDR1 is MNHEY, CDR2 SMNVEV, per germline (reference sequence). Trimming removed 3 bases at V and 1 base at J, with 9 bases between.

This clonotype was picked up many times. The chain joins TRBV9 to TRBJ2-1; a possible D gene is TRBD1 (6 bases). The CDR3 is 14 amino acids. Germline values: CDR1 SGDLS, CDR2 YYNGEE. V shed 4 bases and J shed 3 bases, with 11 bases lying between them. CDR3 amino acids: CASSPSRGYNEQFF. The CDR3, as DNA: TGTGCCAGCAGCCCCAGCAGGGGCTACAATGAGCAGTTCTTC.

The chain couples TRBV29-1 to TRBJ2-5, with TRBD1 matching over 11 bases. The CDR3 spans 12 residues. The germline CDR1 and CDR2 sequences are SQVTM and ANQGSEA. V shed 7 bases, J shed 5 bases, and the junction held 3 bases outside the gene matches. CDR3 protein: CSAGDRGETQYF. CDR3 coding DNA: TGCAGCGCTGGGGACAGGGGGGAGACCCAGTACTTC.

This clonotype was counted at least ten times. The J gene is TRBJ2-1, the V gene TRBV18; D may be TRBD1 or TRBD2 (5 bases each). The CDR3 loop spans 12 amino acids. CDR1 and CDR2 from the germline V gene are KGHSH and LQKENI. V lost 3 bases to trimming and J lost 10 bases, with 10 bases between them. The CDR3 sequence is CASSPLGTEQFF. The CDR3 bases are TGTGCCAGCTCACCGTTAGGGACCGAGCAGTTCTTC.

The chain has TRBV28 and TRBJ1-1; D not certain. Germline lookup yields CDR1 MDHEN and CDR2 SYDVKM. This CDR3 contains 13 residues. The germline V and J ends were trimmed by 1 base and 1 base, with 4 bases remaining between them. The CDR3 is CASSLLANTEAFF. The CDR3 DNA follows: TGTGCCAGCAGTTTATTAGCGAACACTGAAGCTTTCTTT. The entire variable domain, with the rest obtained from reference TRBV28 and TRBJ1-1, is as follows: DVKVTQSSRYLVKRTGEKVFLECVQDMDHENMFWYRQDPGLGLRLIYFSYDVKMKEKGDIPEGYSVSREKKERFSLILESASTNQTSMYLCASSLLANTEAFFGQGTRLTVV.

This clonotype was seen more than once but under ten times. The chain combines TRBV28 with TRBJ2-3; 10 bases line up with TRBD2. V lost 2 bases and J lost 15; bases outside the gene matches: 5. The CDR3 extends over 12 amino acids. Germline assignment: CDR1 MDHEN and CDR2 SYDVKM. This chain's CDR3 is CASSLLAGARYF. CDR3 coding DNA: TGTGCCAGCAGTTTACTAGCGGGAGCTAGATATTTT. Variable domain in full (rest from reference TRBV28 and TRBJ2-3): DVKVTQSSRYLVKRTGEKVFLECVQDMDHENMFWYRQDPGLGLRLIYFSYDVKMKEKGDIPEGYSVSREKKERFSLILESASTNQTSMYLCASSLLAGARYFGPGTRLTVL.

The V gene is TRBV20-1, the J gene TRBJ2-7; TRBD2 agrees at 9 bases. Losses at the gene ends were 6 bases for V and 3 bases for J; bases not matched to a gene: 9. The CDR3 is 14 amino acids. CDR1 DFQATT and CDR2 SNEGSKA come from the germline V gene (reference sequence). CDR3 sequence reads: CSANLAGPNYEQYF. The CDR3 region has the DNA TGCAGTGCAAATCTAGCGGGACCGAACTACGAGCAGTACTTC.

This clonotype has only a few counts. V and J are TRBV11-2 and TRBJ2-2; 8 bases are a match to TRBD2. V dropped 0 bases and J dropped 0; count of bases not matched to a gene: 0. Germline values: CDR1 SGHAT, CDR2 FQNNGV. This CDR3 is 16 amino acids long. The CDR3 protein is CASSLELAANTGELFF. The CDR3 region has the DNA TGTGCCAGCAGCTTAGAACTAGCGGCGAACACCGGGGAGCTGTTTTTT.

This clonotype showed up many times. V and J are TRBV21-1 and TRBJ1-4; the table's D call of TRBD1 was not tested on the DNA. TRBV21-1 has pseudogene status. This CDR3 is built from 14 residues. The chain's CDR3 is CASKLRTGGEKLFF. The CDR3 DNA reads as TGTGCCAGCAAATTACGAACGGGGGGCGAAAAACTGTTTTTT.

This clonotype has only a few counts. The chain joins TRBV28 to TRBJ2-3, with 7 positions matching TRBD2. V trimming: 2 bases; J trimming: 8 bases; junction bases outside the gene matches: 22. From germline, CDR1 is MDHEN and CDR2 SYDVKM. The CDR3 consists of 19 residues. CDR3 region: CASSLGVAPKAGAGSTQYF. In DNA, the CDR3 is TGTGCCAGCAGTTTAGGGGTGGCCCCAAAGGCGGGAGCGGGCAGTACGCAGTATTTT.

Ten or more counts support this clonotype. In nucleotides, the CDR3 is TGTGCCAGCAGCTTAGCACGGACTAGCGGGAGGGATGAGCAGTTCTTC. It is translated as CASSLARTSGRDEQFF. The V and J genes are TRBV7-8 and TRBJ2-1, with 15 bases fitting TRBD2. CDR3 size: 16 residues. V was clipped by 0 bases and J by 8 bases; unmatched bases: 2. Germline CDR1 and CDR2: SGHVS and FQNEAQ.